The 5 T cell receptor beta chains reported below all come from one sample, sequenced in a study of human T cells and chemical hapten exposure. Time point defined: pre-sensitization, week 0. Treatment indicated: therapeutic diphenylcyclopropenone sensitization with weekly scalp DPC. Via MiXCR, TCRdb re-called the RACE reads, giving one row per CDR3 protein. The sample yields around 180,000 distinct CDR3 sequences, around 30% seen once. Sequences were derived from whole blood, sampled in connection with sensitization to the hapten diphenylcyclopropenone (DPC). All receptors come from a woman aged 25 to 39 with alopecia areata. Some clones in this sample may be carry-over from other donors' samples.

This clonotype was recorded a few times. This sequence joins TRBV4-3 and TRBJ2-1, with D unclear. CDR1 is LGHNA, CDR2 YSLEER, per germline. This CDR3 is 14 amino acids long. V was clipped by 0 bases and J by 8 bases, with 11 bases between them. The CDR3 loop is CASSQDVHRDEQFF. The CDR3, as DNA: TGCGCCAGCAGCCAAGATGTACATCGGGATGAGCAGTTCTTC.

The chain joins TRBV12-3 or TRBV12-4 to TRBJ2-2; D not resolved. V was shortened by 6 bases and J by 5 bases, with 7 bases between the two germline ends. The CDR3 has 12 amino acids. The CDR3 nucleotides are TGTGCCAGCAGGTCAAATACCGGGGAGCTGTTTTTT. It yields the protein CASRSNTGELFF.

V is TRBV28 and J is TRBJ1-1, with D possibly TRBD1 on 6 matching bases. Looked up from germline, CDR1 is MDHEN and CDR2 is SYDVKM. Trimming took off 2 bases at V and 1 base at J, with 14 bases between the two ends. The CDR3 sequence is 16 residues long. The CDR3 region has the DNA TGTGCCAGCAGTTTAATGGGGGCGGTCCAGAACACTGAAGCTTTCTTT. It specifies CASSLMGAVQNTEAFF.

This clonotype turned up a few times. The genes are TRBV7-2 and TRBJ2-1; unclear D gene. Germline CDR1 and CDR2: SGHTA and FQGNSA. CDR3 length equals 12 residues. Trimming removed 5 bases from V and 6 bases from J, with 8 bases in between. In DNA, the CDR3 is TGTGCCAGCAGCAACTTAGGCAATGAGCAGTTCTTC. Translating gives CASSNLGNEQFF.

The rearrangement joins TRBV6-5 to TRBJ1-5, with no clear D. The ends were cut back, 6 bases at V and 4 bases at J, with 10 bases in the middle. The CDR3 is 13 residues long. CDR1 is MNHEY and CDR2 is SVGAGI in the germline V gene. The CDR3 is CASRRDGNQPQHF. The CDR3 nucleotides are TGTGCCAGCAGGCGTGATGGGAATCAGCCCCAGCATTTT.